Shown below are 7 T cell receptor beta chains from a single sample sequenced in a study of Tregs in tolerant kidney transplant recipients. Using immunoSEQ multiplex PCR, the repertoire was profiled, and TCRdb retains in-frame clones only, with some absent. The sample records some 66,000 clones, roughly 89% being singletons. Sequenced here: CD8+ T cells from blood, sampled before the transplant. The receptors were gathered from a human donor who received a combined kidney and bone marrow transplant.

This clone has a single count. V is TRBV6-4 and J is TRBJ2-2; 8 nucleotides align to TRBD2. Germline V gene data show CDR1 as MRHNA and CDR2 as SNTAGT. The CDR3 has 15 residues. Losses at the gene ends were 6 bases for V and 7 bases for J; bases not matched to a gene: 10. The DNA of the CDR3 is TGTGCCAGCAGAGGAGAGCGGGAGAAGGACGGGGAGCTGTTTTTT. The encoded protein is CASRGEREKDGELFF.

Details on this clone: A much bigger clone sits one base away, suggesting this may be a read error. The V call is TRBV7-9, the J call TRBJ1-1, with D unresolved. The ends were cut back, 6 bases at V and 1 base at J, with 6 bases in the middle. The germline V gene encodes CDR1 SEHNR and CDR2 FQNEAQ (reference sequence). The CDR3 contains 12 residues. Here the CDR3 reads CASSTGNTEAFF. The CDR3 DNA sequence: TGTGCCAGCAGTACGGGGAACACTGAAGCTTTCTTT.

In its sample, this clone was seen a few times. The chain couples TRBV10-3 to TRBJ2-1; maybe TRBD2 (5 bases). The CDR3 contains 12 residues. V lost 0 bases and J lost 15, with 12 bases in between. CDR1 is ENHRY, CDR2 SYGVKD, per germline. CDR3 sequence: CAISESLAGLFF. The CDR3 bases are TGTGCCATCAGTGAGTCTCTTGCGGGTCTGTTCTTC.

The chain has TRBV7-6 and TRBJ2-5; D is possibly TRBD2 (5 bases). This CDR3 is 11 amino acids long. Germline CDR1 SGHVS, CDR2 FNYEAQ. Between the trimmed V and J ends, which lost 5 bases and 4 bases, there was a span of 5 bases. CDR3 sequence (DNA): TGTGCCAGCAGCGGAGGAGAGACCCAGTACTTC. This translates into CASSGGETQYF.

V is TRBV6-1 and J is TRBJ1-2; no firm D call. The CDR3 is 14 residues long. The germline V and J ends were trimmed by 2 bases and 6 bases, with 13 bases remaining between them. CDR1 and CDR2 (germline): MNHNS, SASEGT. CDR3 region: CASSEWWQEDGYTF. The CDR3 DNA is TGTGCCAGCAGTGAATGGTGGCAGGAAGATGGCTACACCTTC.

J is TRBJ1-2 and V is TRBV25-1, with TRBD1 identical over 7 bases. The CDR3 spans 12 residues. Germline CDR1 and CDR2: MGHDK and SYGVNS. Unmatched junction bases numbered 1, after V lost 3 bases and J lost 6 bases. The CDR3 reads CASSDRGNGYTF. In DNA form, the CDR3 reads TGTGCCAGCAGTGACAGGGGGAATGGCTACACCTTC.

As concerns this clone: Compared with germline, one end of the junction differs, possibly owing to a read error. The chain employs TRBV4-3 and TRBJ2-5; D is perhaps TRBD2 (5 bases). The CDR3 length is 15 residues. The germline V gene has CDR1 LGHNA and CDR2 YSLEER. The CDR3 coding sequence is TGCGCCAGCAGCCAAGAGCATATTTTGTGGGAGACCCGGTACTTC. Translating gives CASSQEHILWETRYF.